The source of this TCR beta chain is a study of blood T cell repertoires in COVID-19. Per the authors' pipeline: It was from reference gene primer amplification that nucleated cell counts were estimated. The assay was immunoSEQ multiplex PCR, and TCRdb's table has in-frame clones only and misses some. D and trimming were read from the DNA, whereas the V and J calls and clone size are those reported in that table. The data hold some 40,000 clones, with 69% observed a single time. This sequence originates from a man of 80 years or more with acute or convalescent COVID-19. Sequencing input: peripheral blood.

The CDR3 DNA is TGTGCCAGTAGTATGCGGACTGACACTGAAGCTTTCTTT. It yields the protein CASSMRTDTEAFF. The chain couples TRBV19 to TRBJ1-1; D is unresolved. Per the germline V gene, CDR1 is LNHDA and CDR2 is SQIVND (reference sequence). Trimming removed 3 bases at V and 3 bases at J, with 8 bases between. This CDR3 has 13 amino acids.